Each of the 2 T cell receptor beta chains below was sequenced from the same sample in a study of T cell changes during pregnancy in multiple sclerosis. The method was immunoSEQ multiplex PCR; TCRdb's version includes in-frame clones alone and lacks a portion of them. The data show about 59,000 clones, roughly 90% seen once. Here the sequenced sample was peripheral blood, taken before pregnancy. These receptors came from a female donor with multiple sclerosis, enrolled in a pregnancy study.

The chain combines TRBV13 with TRBJ2-3; D gene ambiguous. Looked up from germline, CDR1 is PRHDT and CDR2 is FYEKMQ (reference sequence). The CDR3 runs to 15 residues. Trimming removed 5 bases from V and 2 bases from J, with 14 bases in between. This CDR3 is CASSPQTGSTDTQYF. The CDR3 DNA is TGTGCCAGCAGCCCCCAGACTGGTTCCACAGATACGCAGTATTTT.

This sequence joins TRBV6-6 and TRBJ1-6; possibly TRBD1 for D (6 bases). V was shortened by 1 base and J by 6 bases, with 10 bases between the two germline ends. The CDR3 covers 15 residues. Germline CDR1 reads MNHNY; CDR2 reads SVGAGI (reference sequence). CDR3 nucleotide sequence: TGTGCCAGCAGTTACTTGGGGGCAGGTAATTCACCCCTCCACTTT. It translates to CASSYLGAGNSPLHF.